This is a list of T cell receptor beta chains from one sample in a study of blood T cell repertoires in COVID-19. Only in-frame clones appear in the TCRdb table, and some are missing; sequencing was by immunoSEQ multiplex PCR. The data hold 200,000 to 250,000 clones, with 82% observed a single time. The sample taken for sequencing was PBMCs or T cells enriched from blood (not recorded which). Every receptor here comes from a woman aged 55-69 years who had recovered from COVID-19. Each CDR3 is given with its conserved first and last residue. A D gene is named only where the DNA matches it firmly.

CDR3aa: CASSSGGSVDQPQHF
CDR3nt: TGTGCCAGCAGCTCAGGGGGGTCGGTTGATCAGCCCCAGCATTTT
v_gene: TRBV7-9
j_gene: TRBJ1-5
d_gene: TRBD1

CDR3aa: CSASGPRGKYNQPQHF
CDR3nt: TGCAGTGCTAGTGGCCCCCGCGGGAAGTACAATCAGCCCCAGCATTTT
v_gene: TRBV20-1
j_gene: TRBJ1-5
d_gene: .

CDR3aa: CASSFRDSYEQYF
CDR3nt: TGTGCCAGCAGCTTCCGGGACTCCTACGAGCAGTACTTC
v_gene: TRBV9
j_gene: TRBJ2-7
d_gene: .

CDR3aa: CASSQLPTGSPYEQYF
CDR3nt: TGTGCCAGCAGCCAACTACCAACAGGGTCCCCCTACGAGCAGTACTTC
v_gene: TRBV3-1/TRBV3-2
j_gene: TRBJ2-7
d_gene: .

CDR3aa: CASSLRGRDTEAFF
CDR3nt: TGTGCCAGCAGTTTAAGGGGGCGGGACACTGAAGCTTTCTTT
v_gene: TRBV6-2/TRBV6-3
j_gene: TRBJ1-1
d_gene: TRBD1

CDR3aa: CASSNRGIEQFF
CDR3nt: TGTGCCAGCAGCAACCGGGGTATTGAGCAGTTCTTC
v_gene: TRBV3-1/TRBV3-2
j_gene: TRBJ2-1
d_gene: .

CDR3aa: CASSPQGRPDTQYF
CDR3nt: TGTGCCAGCAGTCCCCAGGGGCGGCCAGATACGCAGTATTTT
v_gene: TRBV7-9
j_gene: TRBJ2-3
d_gene: .

CDR3aa: CASSPGTGWGITEAFF
CDR3nt: TGTGCCAGCAGCCCGGGGACAGGGTGGGGGATCACTGAAGCTTTCTTT
v_gene: TRBV3-1/TRBV3-2
j_gene: TRBJ1-1
d_gene: TRBD1

CDR3aa: CASSTFTGYDF
CDR3nt: TGCGCCAGCAGCACTTTTACAGGGTACGACTTT
v_gene: TRBV23-1
j_gene: TRBJ1-6
d_gene: .

CDR3aa: CASSVGGSGANVLTF
CDR3nt: TGTGCCAGCAGCGTCGGGGGCTCTGGGGCCAACGTCCTGACTTTC
v_gene: TRBV9
j_gene: TRBJ2-6
d_gene: .